This T cell receptor (beta chain) was documented in a study of response to subunit inactivated influenza vaccine. This clonotype came up many times. The antigen is not known. Findings and limits, study-wide: Researchers suggested that each seasonal influenza vaccination recruits few new T cells.

Each CDR3 protein is one row after TCRdb ran MiXCR on the RT-PCR reads. In the table there are some 500,000 distinct CDR3 sequences, roughly 13% of which are singletons. The receptor comes from a man between 50 and 59 years old who received an inactivated influenza vaccine. The source material was PBMCs from blood, sampled about 6 weeks after vaccination.

The DNA for the CDR3 is TGTGCCAGCAGCTTGGATGTCAGATCCTACGAGCAGTACTTC. The encoded protein is CASSLDVRSYEQYF. V usage is TRBV5-6 and J usage is TRBJ2-7; D is unresolved. CDR1 SGHDT and CDR2 YYEEEE come from the germline V gene. This CDR3 region has 14 residues. With 0 bases removed from V and 1 base from J, the gap between germline ends came to 8 bases.